These 31 T cell receptor beta chains were sequenced from one sample in a study of CD8+CD57+ T cells in acquired aplastic anemia. Profiling of TCR beta VDJ combinations and CDR3 sequences used genomic DNA as template. TCRdb independently ran MiXCR on the reads; one entry per CDR3 protein. Of 150,000 or so distinct CDR3 sequences in the sample, under 55% were seen once. An expansion of CD8+CD57+ cells by flow cytometry had been shown in patients chosen for sequencing. The sequencing sample was made of sorted CD4+, CD8+, or CD8+CD57+ T cells (not recorded which) from PBMCs. The receptors stem from a human donor with aplastic anemia.

In its sample, this clonotype was seen a few times. The chain couples TRBV7-8 to TRBJ2-1, with no clear D. V lost 8 bases, J lost 0 bases, and 8 bases lay in between. CDR1 SGHVS and CDR2 FQNEAQ come from the germline V gene. The CDR3 spans 13 residues. CDR3 nucleotide sequence: TGTGCCAGCGGGTGGGGCTCCTACAATGAGCAGTTCTTC. Amino acid sequence: CASGWGSYNEQFF.

This clonotype was seen at least ten times. The rearrangement joins TRBV20-1 to TRBJ2-5; D may be TRBD1 (7 bases). CDR3 length: 13 amino acids. Trimming took 7 bases from V and 1 from J, leaving 13 bases between them. The germline V gene has CDR1 DFQATT and CDR2 SNEGSKA (reference sequence). CDR3 coding DNA: TGCAGTGTCCGGGGGACAGTCCAAGAGACCCAGTACTTC. Encoded protein: CSVRGTVQETQYF.

This clonotype was counted ten times or more. The V call is TRBV5-4, the J call TRBJ1-1; tentative D call: TRBD1 (5 bases). Trimming took off 1 base at V and 6 bases at J, with 13 bases between the two ends. The V gene's germline CDR1 is SGHNT and CDR2 YYREEE (reference sequence). The CDR3 is made up of 14 amino acids. The CDR3 spells CASSLQGLASEAFF. The CDR3 coding sequence is TGTGCCAGCAGCTTGCAGGGATTAGCTTCTGAAGCTTTCTTT.

On this clonotype: A much larger clone differs from this one at a single base, so this may be a read error. In this CDR3 the conserved last residue, phenylalanine or tryptophan, is missing, so a read error is likely. The chain combines TRBV9 with TRBJ1-6; D might be TRBD1 (5 bases). In germline, CDR1 is SGDLS, CDR2 YYNGEE. The CDR3 runs to 16 residues. The ends were cut back, 4 bases at V and 0 bases at J, with 11 bases in the middle. In DNA, the CDR3 is TGTGCCAGCAGCCCAAGGGGCAGCTCCTATAATTCACCCCTCCACTAT. This translates into CASSPRGSSYNSPLHY.

In this sample, this clonotype turned up many times. The genes are TRBV6-2 or TRBV6-3 and TRBJ2-3; D gene uncertain. The CDR3 extends over 11 amino acids. Germline CDR1 is MNHEY and CDR2 is SVGEGT. Trimming pared 3 bases from V and 6 bases from J, leaving 4 bases between. CDR3 sequence reads: CASSYGDTQYF. CDR3 coding DNA: TGTGCCAGCAGTTATGGGGATACGCAGTATTTT.

The V call is TRBV10-3, the J call TRBJ2-1; TRBD2 might be the D (5 bases). This CDR3 has 14 amino acids. Germline CDR1 ENHRY, CDR2 SYGVKD. Trimming took 5 bases from V and 6 from J, leaving 14 bases between them. CDR3 coding DNA: TGTGCCATCAGTTTGCTAGGACTTTCCAATGAGCAGTTCTTC. It encodes CAISLLGLSNEQFF.

V is TRBV7-3 and J is TRBJ2-3, with 8 bases that match TRBD2. CDR1 is SGHTA and CDR2 is FQGTGA in the germline V gene. The V gene end was trimmed by 5 bases and the J gene end by 5 bases; junction bases not matched to a gene: 6. This CDR3 contains 14 residues. The CDR3 sequence is CASSTGGAGDTQYF. CDR3 sequence (DNA): TGTGCCAGCAGCACCGGGGGGGCAGGAGATACGCAGTATTTT. The whole variable domain, filled in from reference TRBV7-3 and TRBJ2-3, reads GAGVSQTPSNKVTEKGKYVELRCDPISGHTALYWYRQSLGQGPEFLIYFQGTGAADDSGLPNDRFFAVRPEGSVSTLKIQRTERGDSAVYLCASSTGGAGDTQYFGPGTRLTVL.

The J gene is TRBJ1-1, the V gene TRBV10-3; 8 bases match TRBD1. Germline trimming cut 1 base from V and 1 base from J; bases unmatched to any gene: 2. CDR1 is ENHRY, CDR2 SYGVKD, per germline. This CDR3 region has 15 residues. CDR3 coding DNA: TGTGCCATCAGTGAGTGGACAGGGAAGAACACTGAAGCTTTCTTT. This translates into CAISEWTGKNTEAFF.

This rearrangement joins TRBV2 to TRBJ2-2, with 7 bases that match TRBD2. The J segment lost 4 bases and the V segment lost 2 bases, leaving 10 bases of the junction unmatched. CDR3 length: 17 residues. Germline CDR1 SNHLY, CDR2 FYNNEI. CDR3: CASSELASGILTGELFF. For the CDR3, the DNA is TGTGCCAGCAGTGAATTGGCTAGCGGTATCCTCACCGGGGAGCTGTTTTTT.

CDR3 nucleotide sequence: TGTGCCAGCAGCTTGTGGGACGAGGCCTACGAGCAGTACTTC. It specifies CASSLWDEAYEQYF. The chain combines TRBV5-5 with TRBJ2-7; tentatively, D is TRBD1 or TRBD2 (5 bases each). This CDR3 comprises 14 residues. V was shortened by 1 base and J by 2 bases, with 10 bases between the two germline ends. Germline lookup yields CDR1 SGHKS and CDR2 YYEKEE (reference sequence).

This clonotype was counted at least ten times. The chain is built from TRBV6-5 and TRBJ2-5; 7 positions agree with TRBD1. The CDR3 sequence is 13 residues long. V lost 5 bases, J lost 2 bases, and 2 bases stayed unmatched. Germline V lookup: CDR1 MNHEY, CDR2 SVGAGI. The CDR3 reads CASSGTAQETQYF. CDR3 DNA: TGTGCCAGCAGTGGGACAGCACAAGAGACCCAGTACTTC.

The chain recombines TRBV29-1 with TRBJ2-7, with D perhaps given as TRBD1 or TRBD2 (5 bases each). V was clipped by 1 base and J by 6 bases, with 31 bases between them. CDR1 is SQVTM, CDR2 ANQGSEA, per germline. This CDR3 contains 19 residues. DNA for the CDR3: TGCAGCGTTGAAGTGAGGGCCGGCATGGGGCGATCCCCTACCTGCGAGCAGTACTTC. Amino acid sequence: CSVEVRAGMGRSPTCEQYF.

This clonotype has just a few counts. This rearrangement joins TRBV6-1 to TRBJ1-4; the D gene is possibly TRBD1 (5 bases). The CDR3 is made up of 16 amino acids. From germline, CDR1 is MNHNS and CDR2 SASEGT. With 6 bases removed from V and 3 bases from J, the gap between germline ends came to 17 bases. The CDR3 bases are TGTGCCAGCAGCCCCCCGTCGGGGACTTCTAATGAAAAACTGTTTTTT. Amino acid sequence: CASSPPSGTSNEKLFF.

The sample holds many counts of this clonotype. The rearrangement joins TRBV9 to TRBJ2-2, with 8 bases aligning to TRBD2. V was pared by 1 base and J by 6 bases, with 11 bases of the junction left unmatched. The CDR3 extends over 17 amino acids. From germline, CDR1 is SGDLS and CDR2 YYNGEE. CDR3 coding DNA: TGTGCCAGCAGCGTAAAAGCGGGAGATCGATCGGCCGGGGAGCTGTTTTTT. Its protein is CASSVKAGDRSAGELFF.

In this sample, this clonotype turned up once. This chain joins TRBV19 and TRBJ1-2; 10 bases line up with TRBD1. Germline-derived CDR1 and CDR2 are LNHDA and SQIVND (reference sequence). V shed 8 bases and J 11 bases; nucleotides not matched to a gene: 11. CDR3 length: 13 amino acids. The CDR3 protein is CASPGTGDARYTF. The CDR3 DNA reads as TGTGCCAGTCCCGGGACAGGGGATGCGAGGTACACCTTC.

This clonotype was picked up a small number of times. The J gene is TRBJ1-5, the V gene TRBV15; 9 bases line up with TRBD1. The CDR3 covers 16 residues. V was clipped by 0 bases and J by 3 bases; unmatched bases: 3. From germline, CDR1 is LNHNV and CDR2 YYDKDF (reference sequence). The CDR3 is CATSRDDRGINQPQHF. The DNA of the CDR3 is TGTGCCACCAGCAGAGATGACAGGGGGATCAATCAGCCCCAGCATTTT.

The V gene is TRBV3-1, the J gene TRBJ2-2; 10 bases are a match to TRBD2. The ends lost 3 bases at V and 3 bases at J; junction bases unmatched: 7. This CDR3 has 17 residues. The germline gives CDR1 LGHDT, CDR2 YNNKEL (reference sequence). CDR3 DNA: TGTGCCAGCAGCCAGAGCGGGAGGGCCAGGTACACCGGGGAGCTGTTTTTT. This gives the protein CASSQSGRARYTGELFF.

This clonotype is labeled as medium-sized. The rearrangement uses TRBV29-1 and TRBJ2-1; TRBD1 aligns across 8 bases. The CDR3 loop spans 11 amino acids. CDR1 SQVTM and CDR2 ANQGSEA come from the germline V gene. The V segment lost 5 bases and the J segment 10 bases; nucleotides outside the gene matches: 4. Written as DNA, the CDR3 is TGCAGCGTTTGGGACAGGAAGGAGCAGTTCTTC. Protein: CSVWDRKEQFF.

The sample holds many counts of this clonotype. This chain uses TRBV5-5 with TRBJ2-2; D may be TRBD2 (5 bases). The CDR3 runs to 16 residues. The ends were cut back, 1 base at V and 1 base at J, with 11 bases in the middle. Per germline, CDR1 SGHKS and CDR2 YYEKEE (reference sequence). CDR3 nucleotides: TGTGCCAGCAGCTTGTGGGTAGGAGGGAACACCGGGGAGCTGTTTTTT. Residues: CASSLWVGGNTGELFF.

The table lists this clonotype with a few counts. The CDR3 reads CASSPGGGANQPQHF. The DNA of the CDR3 is TGTGCCAGCAGCCCCGGGGGAGGGGCGAATCAGCCCCAGCATTTT. The chain recombines TRBV7-9 with TRBJ1-5, with a weak D call TRBD1 (5 bases). The CDR3 is 15 residues long. Looked up from germline, CDR1 is SEHNR and CDR2 is FQNEAQ (reference sequence). V shed 5 bases and J shed 4 bases, with 15 bases lying between them. Based on the CDR3 plus reference TRBV7-9 and TRBJ1-5, the full variable domain is DTGVSQNPRHKITKRGQNVTFRCDPISEHNRLYWYRQTLGQGPEFLTYFQNEAQLEKSRLLSDRFSAERPKGSFSTLEIQRTEQGDSAMYLCASSPGGGANQPQHFGDGTRLSIL.

In the case of this clonotype: A clone one base away is much larger, so this may be a read error. The chain joins TRBV12-3 or TRBV12-4 to TRBJ1-5; a weak D match, TRBD1 (6 bases). Trimming pared 6 bases from V and 3 bases from J, leaving 15 bases between. This CDR3 has 15 residues. This CDR3 reads CASSTGQPTNQPQHF. The DNA of the CDR3 is TGTGCCAGCAGCACAGGACAGCCGACCAATCAGCCCCAGCATTTT.

The CDR3 nucleotides are TGTGCCATCAAACCAGGGACTAGCGGGTTCTACGAGCAGTACTTC. This sequence encodes CAIKPGTSGFYEQYF. The chain recombines TRBV10-3 with TRBJ2-7; 12 bases map to TRBD2. Germline-derived CDR1 and CDR2 are ENHRY and SYGVKD. The V and J ends lost 7 bases and 3 bases, in that order; junction bases with no gene match: 7. The length of the CDR3 is 15 residues.

This clonotype was seen at least ten times. One end of the junction does not line up with germline, which may come from a read error. The V call is TRBV5-1, the J call TRBJ2-7; 11 bases line up with TRBD1. This CDR3 comprises 14 residues. Germline lookup yields CDR1 SGHRS and CDR2 YFSETQ. The CDR3 loop is CASSLGQGAYEQYF. The CDR3 nucleotides read TGTGCCAGCAGCTTAGGACAGGGGGCATACGAGCAGTACTTC.

This clonotype was recorded at least ten times. The chain couples TRBV7-2 to TRBJ2-7; perhaps TRBD2 as D (6 bases). Germline CDR1 is SGHTA and CDR2 is FQGNSA. The V gene lost 4 bases and the J gene lost 4 bases, with 23 bases spanning the gap. The length of the CDR3 is 17 residues. The chain's CDR3 is CASSSRLGDSISYEQYF. CDR3 in DNA: TGTGCCAGCAGCTCACGTTTAGGGGACTCGATTTCATACGAGCAGTACTTC.

This clonotype was recorded many times. The chain combines TRBV5-1 with TRBJ1-2; D is undetermined. V was shortened by 0 bases and J by 6 bases, with 9 bases between the two germline ends. This CDR3 is built from 13 residues. Germline CDR1 SGHRS, CDR2 YFSETQ. CDR3 in amino acids: CASSLVQADGYTF. The CDR3 DNA is TGCGCCAGCAGCTTGGTGCAGGCGGATGGCTACACCTTC.

This clonotype appeared many times. The chain is built from TRBV4-2 and TRBJ1-1; D gene unclear. The CDR3 loop spans 12 amino acids. Germline CDR1 reads LGHNA; CDR2 reads YNFKEQ. V was pared by 1 base and J by 1 base, with 1 base between. The CDR3 reads CASSQANTEAFF. The CDR3 nucleotides are TGTGCCAGCAGCCAAGCGAACACTGAAGCTTTCTTT.

This clonotype was recorded a few times. The chain recombines TRBV9 with TRBJ1-1, with TRBD1 as a possible D gene (5 bases). The length of the CDR3 is 13 residues. V was cut by 7 bases and J by 0 bases, with 10 bases left in between. Germline assignment: CDR1 SGDLS and CDR2 YYNGEE. CDR3 protein: CASGAGLNTEAFF. In nucleotides, the CDR3 is TGTGCCAGCGGCGCAGGGCTGAACACTGAAGCTTTCTTT.

J is TRBJ1-2 and V is TRBV29-1; D is ambiguous. Germline loops: CDR1 SQVTM, CDR2 ANQGSEA. The ends were cut back, 1 base at V and 8 bases at J, with 17 bases in the middle. The CDR3 runs 14 residues. This chain's CDR3 is CSVEGHAKAKGYTF. The CDR3 DNA is TGCAGCGTTGAAGGACACGCCAAAGCAAAAGGCTACACCTTC.

At least ten counts were recorded for this clonotype. The chain's CDR3 is CSARSELAEYF. In DNA form, the CDR3 reads TGCAGTGCTAGGTCGGAGCTAGCGGAGTACTTC. V usage is TRBV20-1 and J usage is TRBJ2-5; 7 positions agree with TRBD2. In germline, CDR1 is DFQATT, CDR2 SNEGSKA (reference sequence). V trimming: 3 bases; J trimming: 12 bases; junction bases outside the gene matches: 7. The CDR3 contains 11 residues.

This clonotype was recorded at least ten times. The chain combines TRBV10-3 with TRBJ2-6, with unresolved D. CDR1 is ENHRY, CDR2 SYGVKD, per germline. The CDR3 contains 15 residues. Deletions cut 4 bases from V and 0 bases from J, with 7 bases between. The CDR3 region has the DNA TGTGCCATCAGTGCAGGACCCTCTGGGGCCAACGTCCTGACTTTC. This codes for CAISAGPSGANVLTF.

The chain uses TRBV5-1 and TRBJ1-1; D is perhaps TRBD1 (5 bases). Germline V gene data show CDR1 as SGHRS and CDR2 as YFSETQ. This CDR3 contains 14 residues. V dropped 2 bases and J dropped 1 base, with 9 bases sitting between them. CDR3 loop: CASSFGDENTEAFF. DNA for the CDR3: TGCGCCAGCAGCTTCGGGGACGAGAACACTGAAGCTTTCTTT.